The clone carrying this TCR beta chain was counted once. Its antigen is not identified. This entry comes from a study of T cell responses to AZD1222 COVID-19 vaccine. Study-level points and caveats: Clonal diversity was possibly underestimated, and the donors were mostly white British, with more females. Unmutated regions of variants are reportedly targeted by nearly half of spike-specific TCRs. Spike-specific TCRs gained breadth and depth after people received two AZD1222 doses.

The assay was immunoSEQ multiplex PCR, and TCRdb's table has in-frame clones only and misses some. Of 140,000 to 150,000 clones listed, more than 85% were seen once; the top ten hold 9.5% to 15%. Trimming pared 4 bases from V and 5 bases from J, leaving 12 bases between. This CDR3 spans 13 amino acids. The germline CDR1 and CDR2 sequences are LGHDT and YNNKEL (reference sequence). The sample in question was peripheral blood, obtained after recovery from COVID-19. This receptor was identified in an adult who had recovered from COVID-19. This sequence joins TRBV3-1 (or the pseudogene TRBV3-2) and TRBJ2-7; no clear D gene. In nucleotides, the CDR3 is TGTGCCAGCAGCCGCACAACGCTTCACGAGCAGTACTTC. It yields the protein CASSRTTLHEQYF.